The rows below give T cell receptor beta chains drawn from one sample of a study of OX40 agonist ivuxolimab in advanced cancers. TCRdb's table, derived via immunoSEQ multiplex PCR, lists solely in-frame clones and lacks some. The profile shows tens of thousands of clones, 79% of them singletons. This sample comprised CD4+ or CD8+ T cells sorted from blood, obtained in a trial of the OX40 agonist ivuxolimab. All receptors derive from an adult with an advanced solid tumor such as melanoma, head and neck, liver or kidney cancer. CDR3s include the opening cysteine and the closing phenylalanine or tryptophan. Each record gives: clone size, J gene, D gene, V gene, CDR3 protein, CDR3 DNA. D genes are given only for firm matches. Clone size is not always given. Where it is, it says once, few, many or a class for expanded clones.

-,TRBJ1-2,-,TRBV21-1,CASSRDGPHYGYTF,TGTGCCAGCAGCAGAGACGGTCCCCACTATGGCTACACCTTC
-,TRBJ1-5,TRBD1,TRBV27,CASSLHRGQRPQHF,TGTGCCAGCAGTTTACACAGGGGGCAACGGCCCCAGCATTTT
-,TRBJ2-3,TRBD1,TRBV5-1,CASGSGTGTLTDTQYF,TGCGCCAGCGGCTCCGGGACAGGGACCCTCACAGATACGCAGTATTTT
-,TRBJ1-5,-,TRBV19,CASTKNSNQPQHF,TGTGCCAGCACAAAGAATAGCAATCAGCCCCAGCATTTT
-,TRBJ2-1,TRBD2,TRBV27,CASSTETSVYNEQFF,TGTGCCAGCAGTACGGAGACTAGCGTCTACAATGAGCAGTTCTTC
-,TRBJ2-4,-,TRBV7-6,CASSSGPKNIQYF,TGTGCCAGCAGCTCCGGACCGAAAAACATTCAGTACTTC
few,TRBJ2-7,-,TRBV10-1,CASSIQGRGEQYF,TGCGCCAGCAGCATACAGGGTAGAGGAGAGCAGTACTTC
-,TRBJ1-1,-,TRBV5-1,CASRGFTEAFF,TGCGCCAGCAGGGGTTTCACTGAAGCTTTCTTT
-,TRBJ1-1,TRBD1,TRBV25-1,CASRPDRINTEAFF,TGTGCCAGCAGACCGGACAGGATCAACACTGAAGCTTTCTTT
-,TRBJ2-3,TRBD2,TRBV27,CASNLAGGTDTQYF,TGTGCCAGCAATCTAGCGGGAGGTACAGATACGCAGTATTTT
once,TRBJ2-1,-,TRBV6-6,CASSLNSRGYNEQFF,TGTGCCAGCAGTTTAAACAGCCGGGGTTACAATGAGCAGTTCTTC
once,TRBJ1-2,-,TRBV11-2,CASSLSLGTDYGYTF,TGTGCCAGCAGCTTAAGTCTGGGCACTGACTATGGCTACACCTTC
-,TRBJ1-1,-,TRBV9,CASSVSRDDEAFF,TGTGCCAGCAGCGTCAGCAGGGACGATGAAGCTTTCTTT
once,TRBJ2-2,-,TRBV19,CASAGRDTGELFF,TGTGCCAGTGCTGGAAGGGACACCGGGGAGCTGTTTTTT
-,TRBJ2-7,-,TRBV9,CASSVEWGGPSEQYF,TGTGCCAGCAGCGTAGAGTGGGGAGGTCCGTCCGAGCAGTACTTC
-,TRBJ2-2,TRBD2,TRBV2,CASSVTSPNTGELFF,TGTGCCAGCAGTGTGACTAGCCCGAACACCGGGGAGCTGTTTTTT
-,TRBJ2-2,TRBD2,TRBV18,CASSPFSASGANTGELFF,TGTGCCAGCTCACCATTTAGCGCTAGCGGGGCCAACACCGGGGAGCTGTTTTTT
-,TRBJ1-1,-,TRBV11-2,CASSSQLDTEAFF,TGTGCCAGCAGCTCCCAGCTGGACACTGAAGCTTTCTTT
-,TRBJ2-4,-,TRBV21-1,CASRYMPGPLAKNIQYF,TGTGCCAGCCGCTATATGCCGGGACCTCTAGCCAAAAACATTCAGTACTTC
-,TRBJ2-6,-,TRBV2,CASSVWDSNSGANVLTF,TGTGCCAGCAGTGTCTGGGACTCCAACTCTGGGGCCAACGTCCTGACTTTC
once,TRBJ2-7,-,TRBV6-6,CASSQVGGFLSEQYF,TGTGCCAGCAGCCAGGTCGGAGGGTTCTTGTCCGAGCAGTACTTC
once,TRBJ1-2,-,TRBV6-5,CASTGYYGYTF,TGTGCCAGCACAGGGTACTATGGCTACACCTTC
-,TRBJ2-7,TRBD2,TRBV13,CASSLQGTGGGEQYF,TGTGCCAGCAGCTTACAAGGCACGGGGGGGGGCGAGCAGTACTTC
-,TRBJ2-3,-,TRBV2,CASSADRRTDTQYF,TGTGCCAGCAGTGCCGACAGGCGGACAGATACGCAGTATTTT
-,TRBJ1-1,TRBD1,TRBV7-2,CASSSQGTGMNTEAFF,TGTGCCAGCAGCTCTCAAGGGACAGGTATGAACACTGAAGCTTTCTTT
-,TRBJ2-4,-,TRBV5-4,CASSPELLAKNIQYF,TGTGCCAGCAGCCCCGAGCTGCTAGCCAAAAACATTCAGTACTTC
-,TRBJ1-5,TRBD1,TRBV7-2,CASSSGQGNQPQHF,TGTGCCAGCAGCTCGGGACAGGGCAATCAGCCCCAGCATTTT
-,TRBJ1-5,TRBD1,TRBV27,CASSSGTGHQPQHF,TGTGCCAGCAGTTCAGGGACAGGGCATCAGCCCCAGCATTTT
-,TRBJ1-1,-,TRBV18,CASSPLRDRPNTEAFF,TGTGCCAGCTCGCCCCTCCGGGACCGCCCGAACACTGAAGCTTTCTTT
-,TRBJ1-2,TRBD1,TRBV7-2,CASSLGQGSYGYTF,TGTGCCAGCAGCTTAGGACAGGGGAGCTATGGCTACACCTTC
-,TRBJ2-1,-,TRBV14,CASSQVRLTNEQFF,TGTGCCAGCAGCCAAGTTAGACTCACGAATGAGCAGTTCTTC
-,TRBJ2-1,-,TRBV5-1,CASSLVPGSYNEQFF,TGCGCCAGCAGCTTGGTTCCAGGCTCCTACAATGAGCAGTTCTTC
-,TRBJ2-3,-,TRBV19,CASSTLLGGTDTQYF,TGTGCCAGTAGTACCCTACTCGGGGGCACAGATACGCAGTATTTT
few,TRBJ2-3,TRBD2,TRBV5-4,CASSLGAGGSTDTQYF,TGTGCCAGCAGCTTGGGAGCGGGAGGGAGCACAGATACGCAGTATTTT
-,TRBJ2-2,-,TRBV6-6,CASSQGWNTGELFF,TGTGCCAGCAGCCAGGGATGGAACACCGGGGAGCTGTTTTTT
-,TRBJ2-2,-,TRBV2,CASRLEGGNTGELFF,TGTGCCAGCAGACTAGAGGGAGGGAACACCGGGGAGCTGTTTTTT
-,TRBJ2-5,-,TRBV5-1,CASRVYLQETQYF,TGCGCCAGCAGGGTCTATCTCCAAGAGACCCAGTACTTC
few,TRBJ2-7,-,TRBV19,CASSIRNEQYF,TGTGCCAGTAGTATTAGGAACGAGCAGTACTTC
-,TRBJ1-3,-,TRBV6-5,CASTLGGNTIYF,TGTGCCAGTACCCTGGGGGGAAACACCATATATTTT
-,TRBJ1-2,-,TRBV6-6,CASRKDYGYTF,TGTGCCAGCAGAAAGGACTATGGCTACACCTTC
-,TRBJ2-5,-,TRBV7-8,CASRVPGLPETQYF,TGTGCCAGCAGGGTCCCGGGACTCCCAGAGACCCAGTACTTC
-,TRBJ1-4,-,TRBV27,CASSFQGGKLFF,TGTGCCAGCAGTTTTCAGGGAGGAAAACTGTTTTTT
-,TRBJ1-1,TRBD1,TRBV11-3,CASSSPPGQKAFF,TGTGCCAGCAGCTCCCCTCCGGGACAGAAAGCTTTCTTT
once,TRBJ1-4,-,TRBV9,CASSPLTVPTNEKLFF,TGTGCCAGCAGCCCCCTGACAGTCCCAACTAATGAAAAACTGTTTTTT
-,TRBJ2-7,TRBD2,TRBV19,CASSPNPGLADKQYF,TGTGCCAGTAGTCCTAACCCGGGACTAGCTGATAAGCAGTACTTC
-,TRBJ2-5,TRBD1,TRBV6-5,CASSRQGEKTQYF,TGTGCCAGCTCACGACAGGGAGAAAAGACCCAGTACTTC
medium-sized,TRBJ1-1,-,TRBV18,CASSSLYTEAFF,TGTGCCAGCTCATCGTTGTACACTGAAGCTTTCTTT
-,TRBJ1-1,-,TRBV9,CATKAGDNTEAFF,TGTGCCACCAAGGCAGGGGACAACACTGAAGCTTTCTTT
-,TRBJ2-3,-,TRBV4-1,CASSQGWPAFTDTQYF,TGCGCCAGCAGCCAAGGGTGGCCAGCCTTCACAGATACGCAGTATTTT
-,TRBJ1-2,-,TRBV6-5,CASSPIYRNNYGYTF,TGTGCCAGCAGCCCCATCTACAGGAACAACTATGGCTACACCTTC
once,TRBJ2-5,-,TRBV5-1,CVSSSQGSGETQYF,TGCGTCAGCAGCTCCCAGGGGTCTGGGGAGACCCAGTACTTC
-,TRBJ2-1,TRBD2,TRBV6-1,CASSERSSGNSYNEQFF,TGTGCCAGCAGTGAACGGTCTAGCGGGAACTCCTACAATGAGCAGTTCTTC